The 25 T cell receptor beta chains below all came from one sample that was sequenced in a study of vaccination effects on CD4 cells after COVID-19. Within the ViraFEST assay, antigen-specific CD4+ T cells underwent expansion with viral peptide pools prior to sequencing. Researchers isolated CD4+ T cells once roughly nine days of culture had elapsed. Participants completed two doses of the BNT162b2 or mRNA-1273 vaccine. TCRdb keeps only in-frame clones here, not all; method: immunoSEQ multiplex PCR. Among tens of thousands of clones listed, 77% were seen once. Which antigens these TCRs recognize remains unknown. The starting material was CD4+ T cells from PBMCs cultured with HCoV-OC43 spike peptides, obtained after COVID-19 vaccination. The sample's subset: HCoV-OC43 spike overlapping peptide pool stimulation. These receptors were taken from a human donor who received a COVID-19 vaccine.

The chain couples TRBV10-1 to TRBJ2-5; TRBD2 matches at 13 bases. The germline gives CDR1 WNHNN, CDR2 SYGVQD (reference sequence). With 8 bases clipped from V and 1 base from J, the junction kept 4 bases outside the gene matches. This CDR3 has 15 residues. Written as DNA, the CDR3 is TGCGCCAGCTCCAGACTAGCGGGGGGCCAAGAGACCCAGTACTTC. This sequence encodes CASSRLAGGQETQYF.

The chain links TRBV6-1 to TRBJ1-5, with D possibly being TRBD1 (5 bases). CDR1 and CDR2 from the germline V gene are MNHNS and SASEGT. V was pared by 0 bases and J by 4 bases, with 10 bases between. The CDR3 contains 15 residues. The CDR3 sequence is CASSEAGPRNQPQHF. The CDR3 nucleotides are TGTGCCAGCAGTGAAGCGGGACCGCGGAATCAGCCCCAGCATTTT.

The rearrangement links TRBV5-1 to TRBJ2-3, with D perhaps TRBD1 (5 bases). CDR1 is SGHRS, CDR2 YFSETQ, per germline. Deletions cut 5 bases from V and 2 bases from J, with 12 bases between. This CDR3 has 14 amino acids. Here the CDR3 reads CASSPTDFTDTQYF. In nucleotides, the CDR3 is TGCGCCAGCAGTCCGACAGATTTCACAGATACGCAGTATTTT.

The chain recombines TRBV27 with TRBJ2-1; D possibly corresponds to TRBD1 (5 bases). Germline V gene lookup returns CDR1 MNHEY and CDR2 SMNVEV (reference sequence). CDR3 size: 16 residues. Trimming took 4 bases from V and 2 from J, leaving 15 bases between them. CDR3: CASSSRGHEAYNEQFF. CDR3 nucleotide sequence: TGTGCCAGCAGTTCCCGCGGACATGAAGCCTACAATGAGCAGTTCTTC.

The chain employs TRBV5-1 and TRBJ2-5; D uncertain. V lost 0 bases and J 2 bases, leaving 8 bases between the germline ends. Germline loops: CDR1 SGHRS, CDR2 YFSETQ. This CDR3 is built from 14 residues. CDR3 sequence reads: CASSLGTEQETQYF. CDR3 nucleotides: TGCGCCAGCAGCTTGGGGACGGAGCAAGAGACCCAGTACTTC. Drawing the rest from reference TRBV5-1 and TRBJ2-5, the complete variable domain is KAGVTQTPRYLIKTRGQQVTLSCSPISGHRSVSWYQQTPGQGLQFLFEYFSETQRNKGNFPGRFSGRQFSNSRSEMNVSTLELGDSALYLCASSLGTEQETQYFGPGTRLLVL.

This chain connects TRBV6-5 to TRBJ2-1, with 7 bases that match TRBD1. The germline V gene has CDR1 MNHEY and CDR2 SVGAGI. V shed 5 bases and J 4 bases; nucleotides not matched to a gene: 8. The CDR3 covers 15 residues. DNA for the CDR3: TGTGCCAGCAGTCGGACAGGTGGTTGGTACAATGAGCAGTTCTTC. Protein sequence: CASSRTGGWYNEQFF.

The chain uses TRBV30 and TRBJ2-5, with D hard to call. V was shortened by 0 bases and J by 5 bases, with 10 bases between the two germline ends. The CDR3 length is 13 residues. Germline CDR1 is GTSNPN and CDR2 is SVGIG (reference sequence). The CDR3 loop reads CAWSVLQLETQYF. The CDR3 region has the DNA TGTGCCTGGAGTGTACTACAGCTGGAGACCCAGTACTTC. The variable domain in full, completed from reference TRBV30 and TRBJ2-5, reads SQTIHQWPATLVQPVGSPLSLECTVEGTSNPNLYWYRQAAGRGLQLLFYSVGIGQISSEVPQNLSASRPQDRQFILSSKKLLLSDSGFYLCAWSVLQLETQYFGPGTRLLVL.

This clone was counted a few times. The chain links TRBV5-1 to TRBJ2-7, with no clear D. Germline-derived CDR1 and CDR2 are SGHRS and YFSETQ. Trimming removed 6 bases at V and 3 bases at J, with 13 bases between. The CDR3 totals 13 residues. CDR3 DNA: TGCGCCAGCAAGATCAAGGCGGTCTACGAGCAGTACGTC. Translated, it gives CASKIKAVYEQYV.

The V call is TRBV2, the J call TRBJ1-2, with D possibly TRBD1 on 5 matching bases. The ends were cut back, 3 bases at V and 3 bases at J, with 14 bases in the middle. The CDR3 spans 15 residues. Germline CDR1 and CDR2: SNHLY and FYNNEI. CDR3 sequence: CASSDGGGVYYGYTF. CDR3 nucleotide sequence: TGTGCCAGCAGTGATGGGGGGGGAGTATACTATGGCTACACCTTC.

This sequence joins TRBV6-5 and TRBJ1-2, with TRBD1 matching over 9 bases. CDR1 and CDR2 (germline): MNHEY, SVGAGI. Germline trimming cut 6 bases from V and 4 bases from J; bases unmatched to any gene: 3. The CDR3 has 13 amino acids. CDR3 DNA sequence: TGTGCCAGCAGGGGACAGGGACTCTATGGCTACACCTTC. This codes for CASRGQGLYGYTF.

This sequence joins TRBV7-2 and TRBJ1-4; no firm D call. The CDR3 spans 13 residues. Trimming pared 2 bases from V and 8 bases from J, leaving 9 bases between. Germline CDR1 SGHTA, CDR2 FQGNSA. CDR3 sequence: CASSLTGNEKLFF. The DNA for the CDR3 is TGTGCCAGCAGCTTAACGGGGAACGAAAAACTGTTTTTT. Complete variable domain (other parts from reference TRBV7-2 and TRBJ1-4): GAGVSQSPSNKVTEKGKDVELRCDPISGHTALYWYRQSLGQGLEFLIYFQGNSAPDKSGLPSDRFSAERTGGSVSTLTIQRTQQEDSAVYLCASSLTGNEKLFFGSGTQLSVL.

This chain joins TRBV7-3 and TRBJ2-3; D is unclear. Germline V lookup: CDR1 SGHTA, CDR2 FQGTGA. V shed 0 bases and J shed 2 bases, with 6 bases lying between them. There are 14 residues in the CDR3. CDR3 DNA sequence: TGTGCCAGCAGCTTAACTAGATACACAGATACGCAGTATTTT. Protein product: CASSLTRYTDTQYF.

The chain employs TRBV2 and TRBJ1-6, with 7 bases fitting TRBD1. After removal of 3 bases from V and 7 bases from J, the junction contained 6 bases not matched to a gene. Germline loops: CDR1 SNHLY, CDR2 FYNNEI. This CDR3 is built from 15 residues. The CDR3 is CASSETTGKNSPLHF. CDR3 DNA: TGTGCCAGCAGTGAGACGACAGGGAAAAATTCACCCCTCCACTTT. Drawing the rest from reference TRBV2 and TRBJ1-6, the complete variable domain is EPEVTQTPSHQVTQMGQEVILRCVPISNHLYFYWYRQILGQKVEFLVSFYNNEISEKSEIFDDQFSVERPDGSNFTLKIRSTKLEDSAMYFCASSETTGKNSPLHFGNGTRLTVT.

V gene TRBV11-1 combines with J gene TRBJ2-2, with 7 nucleotides matching TRBD2. The CDR3 runs 16 residues. V lost 0 bases to trimming and J lost 6 bases; unmatched junction nucleotides: 7. Germline CDR1 and CDR2: SGHAT and FQDESV (reference sequence). The CDR3 spells CASSLAAGVGAGELFF. CDR3 nucleotide sequence: TGTGCCAGCAGCTTAGCTGCGGGGGTAGGCGCCGGGGAGCTGTTTTTT.

This rearrangement joins TRBV2 to TRBJ1-6; possible D gene TRBD1, 5 bases. V lost 7 bases to trimming and J lost 8 bases, with 18 bases between them. Germline lookup yields CDR1 SNHLY and CDR2 FYNNEI. The CDR3 is made up of 15 amino acids. Here the CDR3 reads CASTVQRPGDSPLHF. Here the CDR3 DNA reads TGTGCCAGCACCGTTCAGCGGCCGGGGGATTCACCCCTCCACTTT.

V usage is TRBV5-8 and J usage is TRBJ2-4, with TRBD2 matching 10 bases. Germline-derived CDR1 and CDR2 are SGHTS and YDEGEE. The CDR3 length is 15 residues. J gave up 0 bases and V 7 bases, and 4 bases lay outside the gene matches. CDR3 residues: CASLSGGRAKNIQYF. In DNA, the CDR3 is TGTGCCAGCCTTAGCGGGGGGCGAGCCAAAAACATTCAGTACTTC.

In DNA, the CDR3 is TGTGCCATCACGAGAACAGACAGGGGTACCGTTTACGAGCAGTACGTC. The encoded protein is CAITRTDRGTVYEQYV. The V and J genes are TRBV10-3 and TRBJ2-7, with 8 bases fitting TRBD1. The V gene end was trimmed by 7 bases and the J gene end by 4 bases; junction bases not matched to a gene: 15. Looked up from germline, CDR1 is ENHRY and CDR2 is SYGVKD. The CDR3 loop spans 16 amino acids.

V gene TRBV7-3 combines with J gene TRBJ1-1, with a weak D call TRBD1 (5 bases). The CDR3 length is 14 residues. Germline assignment: CDR1 SGHTA and CDR2 FQGTGA. The V end lost 3 bases, the J end lost 4 bases, and 12 bases lay between the germline ends. The CDR3 sequence: CASSLRQGSTEAFF. For the CDR3, the DNA is TGTGCCAGCAGCTTGAGGCAGGGTTCCACTGAAGCTTTCTTT.

This chain uses TRBV20-1 with TRBJ2-5, with D perhaps TRBD1 (6 bases). The CDR3 sequence is 9 residues long. Per germline, CDR1 DFQATT and CDR2 SNEGSKA (reference sequence). Trimming pared 4 bases from V and 9 bases from J, leaving 6 bases between. This chain's CDR3 is CSATGAQYF. The CDR3 DNA follows: TGCAGTGCTACAGGGGCCCAGTACTTC.

This clone was seen more than once but under ten times. This chain uses TRBV10-1 with TRBJ2-7; D is tentatively TRBD1 or TRBD2 (6 bases each). Trimming took 6 bases from V and 6 from J, leaving 27 bases between them. CDR1 and CDR2 from the germline V gene are WNHNN and SYGVQD (reference sequence). The CDR3 is 17 amino acids. The CDR3 sequence: CASRAGTSRLLPGEQYV. CDR3 in DNA: TGCGCCAGCAGGGCGGGGACATCGAGGCTCCTTCCTGGCGAGCAGTACGTC.

In this sample, this clone turned up a few times. The chain joins TRBV24-1 to TRBJ2-2; D gene uncertain. CDR3 length: 16 residues. The V end was cut by 0 bases, the J end by 0 bases, with 7 bases between. The germline V gene has CDR1 KGHDR and CDR2 SFDVKD. The chain's CDR3 is CATSDLPRTNTGELFF. The DNA of the CDR3 is TGTGCCACCAGTGATTTGCCCAGGACGAACACCGGGGAGCTGTTTTTT.

The CDR3 here is CASSSTSGQETQYF. Written as DNA, the CDR3 is TGCGCCAGCAGCTCCACTAGCGGGCAAGAGACCCAGTACTTC. This chain links TRBV5-1 with TRBJ2-5; TRBD2 matches at 9 bases. The germline V gene encodes CDR1 SGHRS and CDR2 YFSETQ. V lost 3 bases to trimming and J lost 2 bases; unmatched junction nucleotides: 2. This CDR3 is 14 amino acids long.

V and J are TRBV13 and TRBJ2-1; D gene ambiguous. The CDR3 is 15 amino acids. From germline, CDR1 is PRHDT and CDR2 FYEKMQ (reference sequence). V lost 4 bases and J 4 bases, leaving 14 bases between the germline ends. The CDR3 sequence: CASSSYRAFYNEQFF. CDR3 nucleotide sequence: TGTGCCAGCAGCTCCTATAGAGCATTTTACAATGAGCAGTTCTTC.

The chain links TRBV4-1 to TRBJ1-5; D perhaps matches TRBD1 (5 bases). V lost 4 bases and J lost 2, with 12 bases in between. Germline V gives CDR1 MGHRA, CDR2 YSYEKL. There are 15 residues in the CDR3. This CDR3 reads CASSRAGQGNQPQHF. DNA for the CDR3: TGCGCCAGCAGCCGAGCGGGGCAGGGCAATCAGCCCCAGCATTTT.

The rearrangement joins TRBV11-2 to TRBJ1-6; D possibly corresponds to TRBD1 (6 bases). CDR3 length: 16 residues. Germline V lookup: CDR1 SGHAT, CDR2 FQNNGV. Trimming removed 5 bases from V and 10 bases from J, with 21 bases in between. The CDR3 protein is CASSLSGGSGVSPLHF. CDR3 DNA: TGTGCCAGCAGCCTGTCCGGGGGCTCGGGAGTCTCACCCCTCCACTTT.